This T cell receptor beta chain was sequenced during a study of shared clonotypes between healthy human individuals (dated by TCRdb to 2020 to 2022). With regard to the full study: A few men and a couple of women, aged 18 to 49 years, made up the cohort. For each donor, three plates each were used for CD4 naive and CD4 memory, two plates were used for CD8 naive, and one plate was used for CD8 memory. Blood TCR repertoires of a handful of healthy adults were deeply sequenced to estimate repertoire size and the extent of clonotype sharing between individuals. Per donor, leukapheresis produced somewhere between about 0.8 and 9 billion PBMCs. Different laboratories and diverse techniques were used to prepare libraries and sequence TCR repertoires, to increase sequencing depth and limit assay-specific biases.

In the case of this clone: There is no known antigen for this receptor. Base qualities are not provided; no much larger clone lies one nucleotide away.

Donors were healthy HIV-negative adults with no recently reported acute infections or vaccinations. Every donor was a Caucasian adult living in Nashville, Tennessee, USA. Magnetic negative selection was used to enrich CD4+ T cells, after which naive cells were positively selected on CD45RA and the negative fraction became the memory subset. Blood was collected by leukapheresis, and PBMCs were isolated by Ficoll-Histopaque density gradient centrifugation and then cryopreserved in liquid nitrogen vapor phase. Analytical flow cytometry was used to check the purity and quantity of each magnetically sorted T cell population. From each sorted fraction, genomic DNA was isolated and quantified by UV absorbance on a Nanodrop 2000c. CDR1 is given as SGHTA and CDR2 as FQGNSA, both from the germline V gene. The V end gives up 5 bases and the J end 2 bases, leaving 5 bases in the junction not matched to a gene. From the cysteine through the phenylalanine, the CDR3 covers 14 amino acids. Solely the CDR3 DNA is kept, with 42 bases framed from the first base.

Using the deep immunoSEQ assay, TCR CDR3 regions were amplified from genomic DNA by multiplex PCR. For each cell subset, the extracted genomic DNA was distributed evenly across all wells of several immunoSEQ 96-well plates, and each plate served as one replicate. For sorted subsets, each replicate PCR was loaded with about 0.2 ug genomic DNA, equivalent to 30,000 or so T cell genomes. The purified libraries were quantified using a Qubit 3.0 fluorometer, sized with a Bioanalyzer 2100, and then quantified again using the KAPA Library Quantification kit. Every immunoSEQ 96-well plate was sequenced on a dedicated single-read 150-cycle Illumina NextSeq 550 flow cell. For the original study's pipeline: The immunoSEQ output contained only junctional sequences without quality scores, so filtering could not match that applied to full-length reads. To assign V/J genes and CDR3, sequences were annotated using PyIR, a Python wrapper for IgBLAST v1.9, with IMGT germline references. Any read was removed if the V/J assignment was weak (E-value above 1e-6), the CDR3 was missing, or the read contained stop codons, out-of-frame junctions, or ambiguous translated residues. V3J clonotypes were defined as sequences sharing the same inferred V gene, J gene, and CDR3 amino acid sequence. To compute the percentage overlap between repertoires, the number of shared unique clonotypes was divided by the size of the smaller repertoire. RTK rarefaction, the Chao1 estimator, and Recon v2.1 estimates of unobserved clonotypes were used to assess repertoire richness. For all TCRbeta clonotypes obtained by the gDNA method from a few donors, generation probabilities were computed with OLGA. The source is immuneACCESS, and TCRdb retained only in-frame sequences with V and J called. Part of the clones is not carried over; for the studies checked, unresolved V genes explain less than half of this, and the remainder is unexplained. From that table come the V and J calls and clone size; the DNA was used to work out D and trimming. The sample table records 2.3 million or so clones; 93% of these occur just once. About 0.39% of the sample comes from the top ten.

What the work shows at the level of the full study, not this receptor alone: Based on pairwise subsampling, the degree of clonotype sharing among donors was expected to be affected by sequencing depth. Estimated clonotype richness was generally larger for naive than for memory subsets. Sharing across four donors was observed for 5% to 6.5% of naive CD4, over 3% of naive CD8, 2.3% of memory CD4, and approximately 0.41% of memory CD8 clonotypes. Higher generation probabilities were observed for clonotypes shared by all four sorted-subset donors than for non-shared clonotypes. Only blood was sampled, and tissue TCR repertoires likely differ from those in blood. Rarefaction of sorted-subset datasets indicated incomplete sequencing despite the large sequencing depth. Because the study included a small number of donors, the genetic and exposure-history diversity represented was limited.

The origin of this receptor is a man between 18 and 29 years old in good health. Some clones in this sample may be carry-over from other donors' samples. The sequenced sample was naive CD4+ T cells from PBMCs. The cell subset or site tag for this specimen amounts to: CD45RA+ positively selected. The chain is made from TRBV7-2 and TRBJ2-5; TRBD2 lines up with 7 middle nucleotides. In nucleotide form, the sequence is TGTGCCAGCAGCAGGGGACTACAGCAAGAGACCCAGTACTTC. It translates to CASSRGLQQETQYF.